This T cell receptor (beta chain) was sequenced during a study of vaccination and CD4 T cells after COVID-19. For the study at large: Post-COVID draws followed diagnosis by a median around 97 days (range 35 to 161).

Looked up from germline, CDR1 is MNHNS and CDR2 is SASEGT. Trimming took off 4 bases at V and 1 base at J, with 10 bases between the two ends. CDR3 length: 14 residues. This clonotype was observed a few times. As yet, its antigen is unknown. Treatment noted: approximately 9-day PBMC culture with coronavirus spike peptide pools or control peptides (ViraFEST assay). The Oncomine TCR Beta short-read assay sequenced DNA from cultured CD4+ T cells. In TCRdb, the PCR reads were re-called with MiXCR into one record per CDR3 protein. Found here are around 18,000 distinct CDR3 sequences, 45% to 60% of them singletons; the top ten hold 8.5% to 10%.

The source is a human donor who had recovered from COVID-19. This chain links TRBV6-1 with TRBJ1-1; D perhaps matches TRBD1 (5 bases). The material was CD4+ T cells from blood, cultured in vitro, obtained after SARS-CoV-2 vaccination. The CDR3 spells CASSVGRRNTEAFF. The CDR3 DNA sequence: TGTGCCAGCAGTGTGGGACGGAGGAACACTGAAGCTTTCTTT.